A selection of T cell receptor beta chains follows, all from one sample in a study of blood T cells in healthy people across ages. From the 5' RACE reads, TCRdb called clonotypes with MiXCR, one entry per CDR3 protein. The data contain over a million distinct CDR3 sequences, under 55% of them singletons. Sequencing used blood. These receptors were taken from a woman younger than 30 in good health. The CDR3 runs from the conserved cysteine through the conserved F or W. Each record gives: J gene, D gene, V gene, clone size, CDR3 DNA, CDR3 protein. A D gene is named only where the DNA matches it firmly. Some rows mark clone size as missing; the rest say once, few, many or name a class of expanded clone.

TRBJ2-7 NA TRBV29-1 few TGCAGCGTTGAAGGATACGGTTCCTACGAGCAGTACTTC CSVEGYGSYEQYF
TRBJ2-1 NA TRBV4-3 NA TGCGCCAGCAGCCGAGCAATGGAGCAGTTCTTC CASSRAMEQFF
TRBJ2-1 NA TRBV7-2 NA TGTGCCAGCAGCCCCGCCCCAGGGCACAATGAGCAGTTCTTC CASSPAPGHNEQFF
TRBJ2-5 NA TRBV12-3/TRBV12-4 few TGTGCCAGCAGTAACCGGGCGGATCAAGAGACCCAGTACTTC CASSNRADQETQYF
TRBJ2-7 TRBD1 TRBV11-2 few TGTGCCAGCAGCTTATCTATTTCCTATGGGGGAAAGGACAGGGCGACCTACGAGCAGTACTTC CASSLSISYGGKDRATYEQYF
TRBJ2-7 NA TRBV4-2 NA TGTGCCAGCAGCCAAGGGGGGACAAGATCCTACAATGAGCAGTACTTC CASSQGGTRSYNEQYF
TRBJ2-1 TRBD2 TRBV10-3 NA TGTGCCATCAGTGAACGAGCGGGGAACAATGAGCAGTTCTTC CAISERAGNNEQFF
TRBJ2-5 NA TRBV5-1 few TGCGCCAGCAGCTCGGGAAGTTACCGGGACAATCAGGTCCGGCAGTACTTC CASSSGSYRDNQVRQYF
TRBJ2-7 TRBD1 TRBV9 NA TGTGCCAGCAGCGCGGGGACCGGGACAGGGGTCTACGAGCAGTACTTC CASSAGTGTGVYEQYF
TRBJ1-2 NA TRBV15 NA TGTGCCACCAGCAGAGAGGGCAGAGCCAAGGGCTACACCTTC CATSREGRAKGYTF
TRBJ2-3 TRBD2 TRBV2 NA TGTGCCAGCAGTGAAGCGCCCGCGGGACTAGCGGATTACACAGATACGCAGTATTTT CASSEAPAGLADYTDTQYF
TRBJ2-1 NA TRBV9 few TGTGCCAGCAGCGTGTCGGGGTGGGCAGGGTACAATGAGCAGTTCTTC CASSVSGWAGYNEQFF
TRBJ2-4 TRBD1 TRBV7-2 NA TGTGCCAGCAGCTTTGCCGGGACAGGGAAAAACATTCAGTACTTC CASSFAGTGKNIQYF
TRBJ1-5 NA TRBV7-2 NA TGTGCCAGCAGCTCCCTGGGGACGGATAGCAATCAGCCCCAGCATTTT CASSSLGTDSNQPQHF
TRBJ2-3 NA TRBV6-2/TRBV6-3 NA TGTGCCAGCAGTTACCTGGAGACAGATACGCAGTATTTT CASSYLETDTQYF
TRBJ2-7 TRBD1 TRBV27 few TGTGCCAGCAGCCTAGACAGGGTTAAGTTCTACGAGCAGTACTTC CASSLDRVKFYEQYF
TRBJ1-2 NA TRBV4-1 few TGCGCCAGCAGCCAAGAAAGTTCCCAGCTGTATGGCTACACCTTC CASSQESSQLYGYTF
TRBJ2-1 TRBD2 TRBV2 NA TGTGCCAGCAGTGAAGGAAGCGGGAGCTACAATGAGCAGTTCTTC CASSEGSGSYNEQFF
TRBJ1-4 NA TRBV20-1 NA TGCAGTGCTAGAGAAAGAGGGGGTAAAGAAAAACTGTTTTTT CSARERGGKEKLFF
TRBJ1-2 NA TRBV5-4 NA TGTGCCAGCAGCTTGGGTTTGGGACCGGTCGGCTACACCTTC CASSLGLGPVGYTF
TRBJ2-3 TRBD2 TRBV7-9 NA TGTGCCAGCAGCTTAGGCGGCGCGGGGGGGCTGAATACGCAGTATTTT CASSLGGAGGLNTQYF
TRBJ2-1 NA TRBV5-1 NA TGCGCCACTTCCCGGGGGAACCCCTACAATGAGCAGTTCTTC CATSRGNPYNEQFF
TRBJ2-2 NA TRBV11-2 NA TGTGCCAGCAGCTTAGACAGGGGCCGGGCCGGGGAACTGTTTTTT CASSLDRGRAGELFF
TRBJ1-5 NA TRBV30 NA TGTGCCTGGAGTGCCTCCGCAATCATGCCCCAGCATTTT CAWSASAIMPQHF
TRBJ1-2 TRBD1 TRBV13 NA TGTGCCAGCAGCTCCACCGTAGGACAGGGGATAGCGGGCTACACCTTC CASSSTVGQGIAGYTF
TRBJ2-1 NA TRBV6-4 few TGTGCCAGCAGTGACAGGGGGAACAATGAGCAGTTCTTC CASSDRGNNEQFF
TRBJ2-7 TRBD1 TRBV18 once TGTGCCAGCTCACGGGACAGGGGGAAGGACGAGCAGTACTTC CASSRDRGKDEQYF
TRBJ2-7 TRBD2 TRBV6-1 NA TGTGCCAGCAGCTCCCGCGGGACTAGCGGGAGATCAGTCTACGAGCAGTACTTC CASSSRGTSGRSVYEQYF
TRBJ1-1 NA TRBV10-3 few TGTGCCATCAGTGAATGGCTCTCCGGTGAAGCTTTCTTT CAISEWLSGEAFF
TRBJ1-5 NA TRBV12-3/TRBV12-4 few TGTGCCAGCAGGTTTGGGGAACAGCCCCAGCATTTT CASRFGEQPQHF
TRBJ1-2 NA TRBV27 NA TGTGCCAGCAGTCAAAGAGGTGGCTGGGAGGGCTACACCTTC CASSQRGGWEGYTF
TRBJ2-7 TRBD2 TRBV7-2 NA TGTGCCAGCAGCTTAGCGCGAATCCTAGCGGGAGATAATGAGCAGTACTTC CASSLARILAGDNEQYF
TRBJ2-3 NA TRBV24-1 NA TGTGCCACCAGTGACAGGGTGGGAGTAGATACGCAGTATTTT CATSDRVGVDTQYF
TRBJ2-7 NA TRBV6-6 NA TGTGCCAGCAGAGGGGGACAAGCCTACGAGCAGTACTTC CASRGGQAYEQYF
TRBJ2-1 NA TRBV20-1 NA TGCAGTGCCGGCACCTACAATGAGCAGTTCTTC CSAGTYNEQFF
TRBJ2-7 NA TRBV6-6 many TGTGCCAGCAGTTATACTGGATACGAGCAGTACTTC CASSYTGYEQYF
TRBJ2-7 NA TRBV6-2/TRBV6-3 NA TGTGCCAGCAGTCTAGCGAGAGAAGTGGTTGAGCAGTACTTC CASSLAREVVEQYF
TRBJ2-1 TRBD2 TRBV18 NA TGTGCCAGCTCACCTGGCGGGAGGGGCTCCTACAATGAGCAGTTCTTC CASSPGGRGSYNEQFF
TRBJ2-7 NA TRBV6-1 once TGTGCCAGTACCCGGGTACCAATTGCGACTAGTTCCTACGAGCAGTACTTC CASTRVPIATSSYEQYF
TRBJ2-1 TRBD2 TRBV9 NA TGTGCCAGCAGCGCCCGAAGCGGGGGGGACTACAATGAGCAGTTCTTC CASSARSGGDYNEQFF
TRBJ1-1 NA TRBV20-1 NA TGCAGTGCTAGAGATTCGGGGGGGAGTGAAATCACTGAAGCTTTCTTT CSARDSGGSEITEAFF
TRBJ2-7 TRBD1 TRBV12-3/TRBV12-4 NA TGTGCCAGCAGTGTATGGGACAGCACGCCTCAGTACTTC CASSVWDSTPQYF
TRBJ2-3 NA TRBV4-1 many TGCGCCAGCAGCCAAGACGAGGCGGGTGGCACAGATACGCAGTATTTT CASSQDEAGGTDTQYF
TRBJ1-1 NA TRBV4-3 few TGCGCCAGCAGCCAAGATTTTTCCGTTCCTGAAGCTTTCTTT CASSQDFSVPEAFF
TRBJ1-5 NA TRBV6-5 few TGTGCCAGCAGTTACCAGGTGGGCAATCAGCCCCAGCATTTT CASSYQVGNQPQHF
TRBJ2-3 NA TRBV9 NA TGTGCCAGCACCAAGACCGGAGTTCGGGATACGCAGTATTTT CASTKTGVRDTQYF
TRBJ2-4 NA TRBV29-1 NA TGCAGCGTTGAGAGACCCCCCGAAGACATTCAGTACTTC CSVERPPEDIQYF
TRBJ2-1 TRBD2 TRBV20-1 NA TGCAGTGCCGCTACAACAACGGGACTACATAATGAGCAGTTCTTC CSAATTTGLHNEQFF
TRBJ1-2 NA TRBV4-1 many TGCGCCAGCAGCCAAGATTGGCAGGGCACTAACTATGGCTACACCTTC CASSQDWQGTNYGYTF
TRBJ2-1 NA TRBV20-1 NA TGCAGTGCTCAGAATTACAATGAGCAGTTCTTC CSAQNYNEQFF
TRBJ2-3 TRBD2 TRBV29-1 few TGCAGCGTTGAAGGTCTAGCGGGAGGGTCAGATACGCAGTATTTT CSVEGLAGGSDTQYF